A single T cell receptor beta chain is shown here with its context. Its antigen is not identified. The data stem from a study of OX40 agonist ivuxolimab in advanced cancers. Overall study: The group had a mean age of around 60 years, ranged from about 23 to 85, and was 82.7% male. General study points: Determination of antigen specificity was not performed for the expanded peripheral T cells. Fewer expanded clones were found on average in CD4+ than in CD8+ T cells.

Germline V gene lookup returns CDR1 MNHNS and CDR2 SASEGT. The CDR3 covers 14 residues. V shed 2 bases and J shed 7 bases, with 11 bases lying between them. The assay was immunoSEQ multiplex PCR, and TCRdb's table has in-frame clones only and misses some. The data contain 30,000 to 45,000 clones, roughly 86% of them singletons. The specimen comprised CD4+ or CD8+ T cells sorted from blood, sampled in a trial of the OX40 agonist ivuxolimab. J is TRBJ1-4 and V is TRBV6-1; D ambiguous. The TCR was taken from an adult with an advanced solid tumor such as melanoma, head and neck, liver or kidney cancer. Written as DNA, the CDR3 is TGTGCCAGCAGTGAAACCCATTCTGGTGAAAAACTGTTTTTT. This sequence encodes CASSETHSGEKLFF.